This paragraph covers one T cell receptor (beta chain) sequence. Libraries were prepared by immunoSEQ multiplex PCR; TCRdb keeps only in-frame clonotypes and omits some of them. The sample contains under 85,000 clones, around four fifths of which appear only once. This sample stems from a study of control samples from healthy donors and cancer patients. V lost 0 bases and J lost 1, with 0 bases in between. The CDR3 covers 13 residues. The V gene's germline CDR1 is KGHSH and CDR2 LQKENI. This sequence joins TRBV18 and TRBJ2-2; D is uncertain. The sample was PBMCs. The sequence was collected from a woman aged 45-65 years with lung cancer. For the CDR3, the DNA is TGTGCCAGCTCACCACCGAACACCGGGGAGCTGTTTTTT. It codes for CASSPPNTGELFF.